This T cell receptor (beta chain) was captured by sequencing in a study of cytomegalovirus exposure and HLA in healthy donors. Study overall: Samples from HLA-typed donors yielded some 85 million unique TCRs in an early data release.

This CDR3 has 14 amino acids. V lost 0 bases and J 3 bases, leaving 9 bases between the germline ends. Germline V gives CDR1 SEHNR, CDR2 FQNEAQ (reference sequence). PCR primers comprised 60 Vbeta and 13 Jbeta primers. The table came from immunoSEQ multiplex PCR; TCRdb's copy has only in-frame clones and leaves some out. The sample includes under 150,000 clones, 80% of them seen just once. A remark on this clone: The antigen is unknown.

Overall study findings and caveats: TCR beta V segments were, for the most part, productive about 87% or about 30% of the time in an earlier analysis. TCR beta V- and J-gene trimming, according to a later analysis, was linked to a missense DCLRE1C variant.

The source material was PBMCs. The sequence was collected from a male donor in good health and CMV-seronegative. This chain connects TRBV7-9 to TRBJ2-7; a weak D match, TRBD1 (5 bases). DNA of the CDR3: TGTGCCAGCAGCTTAGCAGGGGTGAGCTACGAGCAGTACTTC. Translation: CASSLAGVSYEQYF.